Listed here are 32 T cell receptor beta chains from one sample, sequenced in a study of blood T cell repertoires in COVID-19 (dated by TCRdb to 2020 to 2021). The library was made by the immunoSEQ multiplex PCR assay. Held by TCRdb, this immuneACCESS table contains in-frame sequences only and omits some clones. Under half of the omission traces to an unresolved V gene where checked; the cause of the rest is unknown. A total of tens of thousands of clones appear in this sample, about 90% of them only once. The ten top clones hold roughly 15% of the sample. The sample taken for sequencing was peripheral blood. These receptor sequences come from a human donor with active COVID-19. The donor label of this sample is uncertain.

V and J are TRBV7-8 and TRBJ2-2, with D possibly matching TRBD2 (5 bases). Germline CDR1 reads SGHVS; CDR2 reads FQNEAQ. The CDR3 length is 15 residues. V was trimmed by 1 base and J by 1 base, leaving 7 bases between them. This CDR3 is CASSLVGGNTGELFF. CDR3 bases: TGTGCCAGCAGCTTAGTCGGAGGGAACACCGGGGAGCTGTTTTTT.

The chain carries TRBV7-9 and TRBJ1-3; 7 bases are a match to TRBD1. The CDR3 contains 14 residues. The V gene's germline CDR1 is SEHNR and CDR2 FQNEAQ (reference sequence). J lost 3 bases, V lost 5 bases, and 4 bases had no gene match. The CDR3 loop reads CASSDRTGGNTIYF. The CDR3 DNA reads TGTGCCAGCAGCGACAGGACAGGTGGAAACACCATATATTTT.

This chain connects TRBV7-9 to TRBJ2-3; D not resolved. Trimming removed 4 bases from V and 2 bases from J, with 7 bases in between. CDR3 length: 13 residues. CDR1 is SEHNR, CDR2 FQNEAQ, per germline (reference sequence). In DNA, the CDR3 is TGTGCCAGCAGCTCAGGAACCACAGATACGCAGTATTTT. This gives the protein CASSSGTTDTQYF.

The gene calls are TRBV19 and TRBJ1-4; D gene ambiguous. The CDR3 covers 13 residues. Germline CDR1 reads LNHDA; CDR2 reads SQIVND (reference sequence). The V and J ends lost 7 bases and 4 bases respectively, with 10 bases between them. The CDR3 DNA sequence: TGTGCCAGTACTTCTGCCTATAATGAAAAACTGTTTTTT. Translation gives CASTSAYNEKLFF.

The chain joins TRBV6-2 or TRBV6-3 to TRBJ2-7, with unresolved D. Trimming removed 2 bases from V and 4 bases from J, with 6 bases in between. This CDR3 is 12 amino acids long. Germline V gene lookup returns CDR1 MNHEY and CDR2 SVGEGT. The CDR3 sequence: CASSYSRYEQYF. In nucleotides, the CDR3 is TGTGCCAGCAGTTACAGTCGGTACGAGCAGTACTTC.

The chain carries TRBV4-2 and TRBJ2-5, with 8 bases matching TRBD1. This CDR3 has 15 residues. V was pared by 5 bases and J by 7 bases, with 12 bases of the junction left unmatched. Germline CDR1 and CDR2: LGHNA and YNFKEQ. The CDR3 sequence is CASSSPGGQGATQYF. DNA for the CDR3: TGTGCCAGCAGCTCACCTGGTGGGCAGGGGGCGACCCAGTACTTC.

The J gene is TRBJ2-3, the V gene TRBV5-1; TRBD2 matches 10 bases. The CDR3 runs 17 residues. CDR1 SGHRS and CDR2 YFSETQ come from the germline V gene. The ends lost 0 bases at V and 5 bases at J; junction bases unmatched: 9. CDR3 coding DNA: TGCGCCAGCAGCTTGGACCGAGCGGGGGGGCCGGAAGATACGCAGTATTTT. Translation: CASSLDRAGGPEDTQYF.

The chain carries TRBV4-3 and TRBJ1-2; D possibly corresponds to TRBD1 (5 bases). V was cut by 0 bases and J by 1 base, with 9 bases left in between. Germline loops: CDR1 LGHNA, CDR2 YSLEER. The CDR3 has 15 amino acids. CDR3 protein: CASSQDRQGNYGYTF. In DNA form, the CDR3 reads TGCGCCAGCAGCCAAGATCGGCAGGGTAACTATGGCTACACCTTC.

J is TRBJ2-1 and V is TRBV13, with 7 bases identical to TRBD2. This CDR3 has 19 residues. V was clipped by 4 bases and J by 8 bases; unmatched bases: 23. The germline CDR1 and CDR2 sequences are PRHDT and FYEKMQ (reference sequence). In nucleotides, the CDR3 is TGTGCCAGCAGCTCAAGTTTAGGGAGTGCTGGCGGGGGTCGGTATGAGCAGTTCTTC. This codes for CASSSSLGSAGGGRYEQFF.

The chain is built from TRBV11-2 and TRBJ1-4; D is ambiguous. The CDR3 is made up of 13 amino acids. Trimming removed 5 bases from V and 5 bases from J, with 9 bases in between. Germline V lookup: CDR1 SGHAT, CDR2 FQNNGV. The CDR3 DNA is TGTGCCAGCAGCCTCAGTCAAAATGAAAAACTGTTTTTT. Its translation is CASSLSQNEKLFF.

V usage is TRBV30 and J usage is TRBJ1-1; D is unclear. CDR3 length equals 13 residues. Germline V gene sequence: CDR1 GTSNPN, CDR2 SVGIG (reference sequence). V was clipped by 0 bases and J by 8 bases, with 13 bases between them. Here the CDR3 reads CAWSVRRPREAFF. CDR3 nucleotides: TGTGCCTGGAGTGTACGAAGGCCCAGGGAAGCTTTCTTT.

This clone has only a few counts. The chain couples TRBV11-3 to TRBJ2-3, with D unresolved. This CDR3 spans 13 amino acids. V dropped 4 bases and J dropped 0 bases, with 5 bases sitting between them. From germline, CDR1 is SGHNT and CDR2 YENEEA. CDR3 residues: CASSYSSTDTQYF. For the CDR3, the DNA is TGTGCCAGCAGCTACAGTAGCACAGATACGCAGTATTTT.

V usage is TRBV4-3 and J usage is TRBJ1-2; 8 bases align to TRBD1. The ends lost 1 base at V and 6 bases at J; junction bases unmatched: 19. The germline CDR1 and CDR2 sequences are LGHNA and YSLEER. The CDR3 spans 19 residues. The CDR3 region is CASSQVFGHRTGSGDGYTF. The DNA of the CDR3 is TGCGCCAGCAGCCAAGTTTTTGGCCACCGGACAGGGTCAGGGGATGGCTACACCTTC.

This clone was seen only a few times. The CDR3 bases are TGTGCCAGCTCACCCTCAGGGGCAAGCAATCAGCCCCAGCATTTT. Protein product: CASSPSGASNQPQHF. This chain uses TRBV18 with TRBJ1-5; D is possibly TRBD1 (6 bases). CDR1 KGHSH and CDR2 LQKENI come from the germline V gene. Between the trimmed V and J ends, which lost 3 bases and 1 base, there was a span of 10 bases. The CDR3 sequence is 15 residues long.

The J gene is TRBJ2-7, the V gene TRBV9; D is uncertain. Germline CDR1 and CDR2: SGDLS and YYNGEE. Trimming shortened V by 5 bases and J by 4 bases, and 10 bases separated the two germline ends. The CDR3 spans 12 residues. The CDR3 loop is CASSDTNYEQYF. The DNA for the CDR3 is TGTGCCAGCAGTGATACAAATTACGAGCAGTACTTC. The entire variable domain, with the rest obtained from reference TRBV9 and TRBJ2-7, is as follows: DSGVTQTPKHLITATGQRVTLRCSPRSGDLSVYWYQQSLDQGLQFLIQYYNGEERAKGNILERFSAQQFPDLHSELNLSSLELGDSALYFCASSDTNYEQYFGPGTRLTVT.

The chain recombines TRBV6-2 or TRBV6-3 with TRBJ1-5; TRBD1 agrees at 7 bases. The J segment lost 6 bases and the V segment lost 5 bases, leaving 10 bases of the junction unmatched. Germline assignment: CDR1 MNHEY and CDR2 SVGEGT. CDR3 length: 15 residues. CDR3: CASSPTGRKAQPQHF. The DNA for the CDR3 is TGTGCCAGCAGTCCGACAGGGAGGAAGGCTCAGCCCCAGCATTTT.

For the CDR3, the DNA is TGCGCCAGCAGTCTCCGGGGGGGGGACTATAGCAATCAGCCCCAGCATTTT. Its protein product is CASSLRGGDYSNQPQHF. The rearrangement joins TRBV4-1 to TRBJ1-5, with D possibly matching TRBD1 (5 bases). The CDR3 covers 17 residues. Between the trimmed V and J ends, which lost 6 bases and 0 bases, there was a span of 18 bases. Per the germline V gene, CDR1 is MGHRA and CDR2 is YSYEKL.

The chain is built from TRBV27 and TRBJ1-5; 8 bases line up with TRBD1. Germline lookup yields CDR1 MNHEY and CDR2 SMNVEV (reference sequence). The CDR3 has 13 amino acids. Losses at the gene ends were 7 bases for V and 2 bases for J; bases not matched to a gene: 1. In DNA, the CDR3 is TGTGCCAGCAAGGGACAGGGCAATCAGCCCCAGCATTTT. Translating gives CASKGQGNQPQHF.

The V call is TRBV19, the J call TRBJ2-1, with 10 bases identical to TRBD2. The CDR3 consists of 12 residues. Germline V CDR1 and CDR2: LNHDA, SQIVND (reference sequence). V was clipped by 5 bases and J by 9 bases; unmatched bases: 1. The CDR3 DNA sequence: TGTGCCAGTAGTGGACTAGCGGCTGAGCAGTTCTTC. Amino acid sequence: CASSGLAAEQFF.

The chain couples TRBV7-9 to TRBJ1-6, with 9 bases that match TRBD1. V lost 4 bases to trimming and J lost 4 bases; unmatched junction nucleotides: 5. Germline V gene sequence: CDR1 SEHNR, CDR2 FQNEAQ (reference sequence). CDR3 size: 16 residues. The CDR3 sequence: CASSYGQGFYNSPLHF. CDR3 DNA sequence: TGTGCCAGCAGCTACGGACAGGGGTTTTATAATTCACCCCTCCACTTT.

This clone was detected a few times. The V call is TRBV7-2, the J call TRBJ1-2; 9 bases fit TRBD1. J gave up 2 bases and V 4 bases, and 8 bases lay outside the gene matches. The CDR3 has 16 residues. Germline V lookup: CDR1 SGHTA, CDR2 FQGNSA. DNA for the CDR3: TGTGCCAGCAGCTGGACAGGACAGGGGACCAACTATGGCTACACCTTC. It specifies CASSWTGQGTNYGYTF.

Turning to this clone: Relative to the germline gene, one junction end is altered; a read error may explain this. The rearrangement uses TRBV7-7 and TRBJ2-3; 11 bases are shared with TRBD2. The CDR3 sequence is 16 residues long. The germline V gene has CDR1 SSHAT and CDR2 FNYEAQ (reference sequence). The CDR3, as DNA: TGTGCTAGCAGCTTAAGAGGGACTAGCGGTACAGATACGCAGTATTTT. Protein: CASSLRGTSGTDTQYF.

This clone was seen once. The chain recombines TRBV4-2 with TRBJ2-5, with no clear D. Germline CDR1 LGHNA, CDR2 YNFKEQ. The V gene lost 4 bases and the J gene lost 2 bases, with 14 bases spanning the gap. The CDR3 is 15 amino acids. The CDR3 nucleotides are TGTGCCAGCAGCCGGTACGCTGCGCCTCAAGAGACCCAGTACTTC. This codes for CASSRYAAPQETQYF.

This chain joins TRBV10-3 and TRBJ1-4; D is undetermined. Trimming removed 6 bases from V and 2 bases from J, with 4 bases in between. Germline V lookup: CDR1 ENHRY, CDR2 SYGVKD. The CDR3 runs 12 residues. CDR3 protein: CAISLTNEKLFF. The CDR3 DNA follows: TGTGCCATCAGCCTGACTAATGAAAAACTGTTTTTT.

The CDR3 bases are TGTGCCAGCAGCTTAGCTAGCCAAGCTTTCTTT. Protein: CASSLASQAFF. The chain uses TRBV11-2 and TRBJ1-1, with D unclear. This CDR3 is 11 amino acids long. Germline-derived CDR1 and CDR2 are SGHAT and FQNNGV. The ends were cut back, 1 base at V and 9 bases at J, with 6 bases in the middle.

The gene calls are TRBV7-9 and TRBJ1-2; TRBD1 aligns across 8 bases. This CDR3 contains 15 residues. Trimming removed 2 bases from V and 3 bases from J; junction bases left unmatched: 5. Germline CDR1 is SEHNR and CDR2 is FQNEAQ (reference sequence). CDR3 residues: CASSLLGQDDYGYTF. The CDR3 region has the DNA TGTGCCAGCAGCTTACTGGGACAGGATGACTATGGCTACACCTTC.

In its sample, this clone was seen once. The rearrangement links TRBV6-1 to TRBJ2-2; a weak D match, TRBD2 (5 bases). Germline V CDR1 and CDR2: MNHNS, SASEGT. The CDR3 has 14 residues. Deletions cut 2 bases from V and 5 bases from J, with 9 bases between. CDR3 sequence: CASSERLATGELFF. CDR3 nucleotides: TGTGCCAGCAGTGAACGTCTAGCTACCGGGGAGCTGTTTTTT.

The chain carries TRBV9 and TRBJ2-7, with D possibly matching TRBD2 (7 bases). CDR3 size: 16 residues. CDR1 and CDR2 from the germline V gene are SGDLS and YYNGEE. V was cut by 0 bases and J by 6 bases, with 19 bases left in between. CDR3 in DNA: TGTGCCAGCAGCGTAGATCCGGGGCGGGGGCGTGGCGAGCAGTACTTC. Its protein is CASSVDPGRGRGEQYF.

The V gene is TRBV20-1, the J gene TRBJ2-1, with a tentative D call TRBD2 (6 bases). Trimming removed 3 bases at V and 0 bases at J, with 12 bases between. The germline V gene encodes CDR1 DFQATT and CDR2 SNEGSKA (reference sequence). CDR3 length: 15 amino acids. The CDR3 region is CSASSGESSYNEQFF. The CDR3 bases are TGCAGTGCTAGTTCGGGGGAGAGCTCCTACAATGAGCAGTTCTTC.

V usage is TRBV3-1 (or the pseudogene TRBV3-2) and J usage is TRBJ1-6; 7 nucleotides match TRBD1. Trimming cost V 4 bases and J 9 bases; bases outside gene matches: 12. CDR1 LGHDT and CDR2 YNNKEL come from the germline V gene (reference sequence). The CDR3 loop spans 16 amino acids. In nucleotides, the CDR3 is TGTGCCAGCAGCCGTGCCGGGACAGCAATCGGTTCACCCCTCCACTTT. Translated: CASSRAGTAIGSPLHF.

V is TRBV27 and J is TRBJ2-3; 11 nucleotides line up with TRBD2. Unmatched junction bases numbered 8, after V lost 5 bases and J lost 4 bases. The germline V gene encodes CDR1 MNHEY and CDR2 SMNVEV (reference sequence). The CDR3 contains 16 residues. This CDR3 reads CASSPITSGGSDTQYF. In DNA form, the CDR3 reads TGTGCCAGCAGTCCCATAACTAGCGGGGGTTCAGATACGCAGTATTTT.

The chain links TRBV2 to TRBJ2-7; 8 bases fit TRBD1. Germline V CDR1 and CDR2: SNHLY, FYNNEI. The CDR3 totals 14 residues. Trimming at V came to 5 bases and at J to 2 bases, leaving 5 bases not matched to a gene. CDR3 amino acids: CASSPDRGPYEQYF. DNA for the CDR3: TGTGCCAGCAGTCCTGACAGGGGCCCCTACGAGCAGTACTTC.